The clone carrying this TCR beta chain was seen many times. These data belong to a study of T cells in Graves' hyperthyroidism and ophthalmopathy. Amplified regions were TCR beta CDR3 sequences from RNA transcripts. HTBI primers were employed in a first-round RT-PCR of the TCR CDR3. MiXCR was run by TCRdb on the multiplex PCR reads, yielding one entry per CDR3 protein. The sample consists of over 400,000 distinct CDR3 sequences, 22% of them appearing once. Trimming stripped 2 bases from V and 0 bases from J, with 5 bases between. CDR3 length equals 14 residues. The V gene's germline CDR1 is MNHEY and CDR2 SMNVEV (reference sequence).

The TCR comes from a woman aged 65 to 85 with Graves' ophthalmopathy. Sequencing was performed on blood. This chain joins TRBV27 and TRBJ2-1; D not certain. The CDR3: CASSLRGSYNEQFF. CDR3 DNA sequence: TGTGCCAGCAGTTTACGAGGCTCCTACAATGAGCAGTTCTTC.